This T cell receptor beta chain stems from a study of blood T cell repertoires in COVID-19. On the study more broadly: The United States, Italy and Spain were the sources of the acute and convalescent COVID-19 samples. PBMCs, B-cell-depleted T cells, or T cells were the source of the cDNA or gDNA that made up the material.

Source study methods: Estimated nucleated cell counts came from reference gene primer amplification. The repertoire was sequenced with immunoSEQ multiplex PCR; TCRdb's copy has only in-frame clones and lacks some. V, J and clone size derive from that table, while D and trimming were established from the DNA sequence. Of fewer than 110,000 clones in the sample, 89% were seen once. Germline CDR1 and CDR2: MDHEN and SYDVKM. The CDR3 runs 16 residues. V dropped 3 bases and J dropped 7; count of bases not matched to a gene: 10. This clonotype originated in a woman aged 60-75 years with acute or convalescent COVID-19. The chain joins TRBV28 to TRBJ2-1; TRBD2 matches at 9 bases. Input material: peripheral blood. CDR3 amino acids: CASSFAGGPRENEQFF. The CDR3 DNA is TGTGCCAGCAGTTTTGCGGGAGGGCCACGGGAGAATGAGCAGTTCTTC.